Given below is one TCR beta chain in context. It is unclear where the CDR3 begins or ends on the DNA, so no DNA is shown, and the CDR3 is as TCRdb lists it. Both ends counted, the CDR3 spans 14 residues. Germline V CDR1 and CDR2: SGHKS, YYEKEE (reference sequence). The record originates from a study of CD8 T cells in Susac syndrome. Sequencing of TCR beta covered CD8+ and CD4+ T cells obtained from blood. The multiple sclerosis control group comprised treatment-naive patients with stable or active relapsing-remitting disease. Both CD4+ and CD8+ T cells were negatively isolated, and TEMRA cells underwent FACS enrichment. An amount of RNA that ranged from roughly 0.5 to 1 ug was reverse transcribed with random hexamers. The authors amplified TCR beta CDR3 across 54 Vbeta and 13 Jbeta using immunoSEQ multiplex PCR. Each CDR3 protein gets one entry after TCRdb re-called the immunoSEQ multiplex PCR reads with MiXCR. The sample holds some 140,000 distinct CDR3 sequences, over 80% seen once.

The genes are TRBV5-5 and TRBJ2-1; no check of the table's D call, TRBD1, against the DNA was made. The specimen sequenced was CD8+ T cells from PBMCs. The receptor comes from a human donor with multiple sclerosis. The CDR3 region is CASSFGPGDNEQFF.